Shown below are 25 T cell receptor beta chains from a single sample sequenced in a study of blood T cell repertoires in COVID-19. Method: immunoSEQ multiplex PCR; TCRdb's copy keeps in-frame clones and lacks some. Of about 210,000 clones listed, 86% are singletons. The sample was PBMCs or T cells enriched from blood (not recorded which). The receptor source for this set is a woman in her 30s who had been exposed to COVID-19.

The gene calls are TRBV3-1 (or the pseudogene TRBV3-2) and TRBJ2-3; 11 nucleotides agree with TRBD2. Germline assignment: CDR1 LGHDT and CDR2 YNNKEL (reference sequence). V gave up 4 bases and J gave up 2 bases; unmatched junction bases: 5. CDR3 size: 16 residues. The CDR3: CASSRGTSGNTDTQYF. The CDR3 coding sequence is TGTGCCAGCAGCCGGGGGACTAGCGGTAACACAGATACGCAGTATTTT.

The genes are TRBV12-5 and TRBJ1-3; no reliable D call. The CDR3 is 14 amino acids. V was trimmed by 2 bases and J by 8 bases, leaving 13 bases between them. CDR1 LGHNT and CDR2 FRNRAP come from the germline V gene. The chain's CDR3 is CASGLTGGRDTIYF. For the CDR3, the DNA is TGTGCTAGTGGTTTGACGGGAGGGAGAGACACCATATATTTT. The full variable domain, completed using reference TRBV12-5 and TRBJ1-3, is DARVTQTPRHKVTEMGQEVTMRCQPILGHNTVFWYRQTMMQGLELLAYFRNRAPLDDSGMPKDRFSAEMPDATLATLKIQPSEPRDSAVYFCASGLTGGRDTIYFGEGSWLTVV.

The sample holds a few counts of this clone. This chain uses TRBV11-3 with TRBJ1-2; D ambiguous. Germline assignment: CDR1 SGHNT and CDR2 YENEEA. Trimming left V 3 bases short and J 5 bases short, with 7 bases between. The CDR3 runs to 12 residues. CDR3: CASSLTEYGYTF. DNA of the CDR3: TGTGCCAGCAGCTTGACGGAGTATGGCTACACCTTC.

The genes are TRBV18 and TRBJ1-1; 7 bases are shared with TRBD1. After removal of 5 bases from V and 0 bases from J, the junction contained 3 bases not matched to a gene. The CDR3 covers 14 residues. CDR1 is KGHSH, CDR2 LQKENI, per germline. CDR3 sequence: CASSGTAMNTEAFF. The CDR3 region has the DNA TGTGCCAGCTCAGGGACAGCTATGAACACTGAAGCTTTCTTT.

This clone was seen only a few times. The gene calls are TRBV11-2 and TRBJ2-1; D gene unclear. Per the germline V gene, CDR1 is SGHAT and CDR2 is FQNNGV. Trimming stripped 0 bases from V and 0 bases from J, with 6 bases between. This CDR3 is built from 15 residues. The CDR3 loop is CASSLDFGSYNEQFF. DNA for the CDR3: TGTGCCAGCAGCTTAGATTTCGGCTCCTACAATGAGCAGTTCTTC.

The chain has TRBV10-3 and TRBJ1-1; 8 bases align to TRBD1. There are 14 residues in the CDR3. Unmatched junction bases numbered 4, after V lost 6 bases and J lost 1 base. Germline assignment: CDR1 ENHRY and CDR2 SYGVKD. Here the CDR3 reads CAIRTTGGNTEAFF. CDR3 bases: TGTGCCATCAGGACAACAGGGGGGAACACTGAAGCTTTCTTT.

The chain is built from TRBV6-5 and TRBJ1-2; no clear D. CDR3 size: 14 residues. Trimming removed 6 bases from V and 4 bases from J, with 15 bases in between. Per germline, CDR1 MNHEY and CDR2 SVGAGI. This CDR3 is CASSQIGSSYGYTF. For the CDR3, the DNA is TGTGCCAGCAGCCAAATCGGGAGTAGCTATGGCTACACCTTC.

The V and J genes are TRBV5-5 and TRBJ1-5; D is unclear. The CDR3 extends over 16 amino acids. Trimming left V 2 bases short and J 0 bases short, with 12 bases between. From germline, CDR1 is SGHKS and CDR2 YYEKEE (reference sequence). This CDR3 is CASSFEAVGSNQPQHF. CDR3 DNA sequence: TGTGCCAGCAGCTTTGAGGCGGTAGGTAGCAATCAGCCCCAGCATTTT.

This chain uses TRBV6-2 or TRBV6-3 with TRBJ2-1; possibly TRBD1 for D (6 bases). Per the germline V gene, CDR1 is MNHEY and CDR2 is SVGEGT. The CDR3 runs 15 residues. Deletions cut 5 bases from V and 6 bases from J, with 17 bases between. Here the CDR3 reads CASSPRQGWVNEQFF. CDR3 nucleotides: TGTGCCAGCAGTCCCCGCCAGGGGTGGGTCAATGAGCAGTTCTTC.

The chain is built from TRBV19 and TRBJ2-7, with 11 bases lining up with TRBD1. The CDR3 is 15 residues long. The germline V gene has CDR1 LNHDA and CDR2 SQIVND (reference sequence). V lost 5 bases, J lost 6 bases, and 9 bases stayed unmatched. The CDR3, as DNA: TGTGCCAGTAGTTTATCCGGGACAGGGGGGCTCGAGCAGTACTTC. Protein sequence: CASSLSGTGGLEQYF.

The chain has TRBV29-1 and TRBJ2-3, with TRBD1 identical over 7 bases. Germline CDR1 and CDR2: SQVTM and ANQGSEA. Trimming cost V 1 base and J 3 bases; bases outside gene matches: 7. The CDR3 covers 15 residues. The CDR3 DNA is TGCAGCGTTGAAGTGGTTGGACAGGCAACAGATACGCAGTATTTT. Protein: CSVEVVGQATDTQYF.

In its sample, this clone was seen once. The V and J genes are TRBV18 and TRBJ2-7; 7 nucleotides agree with TRBD2. Losses at the gene ends were 0 bases for V and 2 bases for J; bases not matched to a gene: 4. From germline, CDR1 is KGHSH and CDR2 LQKENI. The CDR3 length is 15 residues. As DNA, the CDR3 is TGTGCCAGCTCACCACCGGGAGGGCAGACCTACGAGCAGTACTTC. It encodes CASSPPGGQTYEQYF.

A single count supports this clone. The CDR3 spells CASSPRDRGSPLHF. The CDR3 DNA sequence: TGTGCCAGCTCACCCAGGGACAGGGGTTCACCCCTCCACTTT. The V and J genes are TRBV18 and TRBJ1-6; 10 positions match TRBD1. CDR3 length: 14 residues. Germline lookup yields CDR1 KGHSH and CDR2 LQKENI. With V trimmed by 3 bases and J by 9 bases, 2 bases remained unmatched.

The chain combines TRBV4-1 with TRBJ1-4; 7 bases fit TRBD1. The V and J ends lost 5 bases and 7 bases, in that order; junction bases with no gene match: 16. Germline CDR1 is MGHRA and CDR2 is YSYEKL. The CDR3 covers 17 residues. The CDR3 DNA follows: TGCGCCAGCAGCTTCACAGGGGACTCCTTTTACGGTGAAAAACTGTTTTTT. Protein: CASSFTGDSFYGEKLFF.

The rearrangement links TRBV29-1 to TRBJ1-1, with D possibly TRBD1 on 6 matching bases. The germline gives CDR1 SQVTM, CDR2 ANQGSEA. The V end lost 2 bases, the J end lost 1 base, and 8 bases lay between the germline ends. There are 13 residues in the CDR3. The CDR3 DNA sequence: TGCAGCGTTGAATCGGACAGGAACACTGAAGCTTTCTTT. Its protein product is CSVESDRNTEAFF.

The chain is built from TRBV5-1 and TRBJ1-6; a possible D gene is TRBD1 (6 bases). The CDR3 runs to 21 residues. Germline CDR1 SGHRS, CDR2 YFSETQ. Between the trimmed V and J ends, which lost 4 bases and 8 bases, there was a span of 34 bases. The CDR3 is CASSLPFFGQIPNFPDSPLHF. The CDR3 nucleotides read TGCGCCAGCAGCCTTCCGTTCTTTGGACAGATTCCCAATTTTCCGGATTCACCCCTCCACTTT. Full variable domain (remainder filled in from reference TRBV5-1 and TRBJ1-6): KAGVTQTPRYLIKTRGQQVTLSCSPISGHRSVSWYQQTPGQGLQFLFEYFSETQRNKGNFPGRFSGRQFSNSRSEMNVSTLELGDSALYLCASSLPFFGQIPNFPDSPLHFGNGTRLTVT.

The V call is TRBV19, the J call TRBJ2-1; D gene ambiguous. The germline CDR1 and CDR2 sequences are LNHDA and SQIVND (reference sequence). V lost 5 bases and J lost 7, with 21 bases in between. The CDR3 totals 16 residues. The CDR3 reads CASSRLDPHQRNEQFF. The CDR3 bases are TGTGCCAGTAGTCGCCTCGACCCCCACCAGAGGAATGAGCAGTTCTTC. Complete variable domain (other parts from reference TRBV19 and TRBJ2-1): DGGITQSPKYLFRKEGQNVTLSCEQNLNHDAMYWYRQDPGQGLRLIYYSQIVNDFQKGDIAEGYSVSREKKESFPLTVTSAQKNPTAFYLCASSRLDPHQRNEQFFGPGTRLTVL.

V and J are TRBV19 and TRBJ2-1; the match to TRBD2 covers 9 bases. The CDR3 loop spans 17 amino acids. Germline values: CDR1 LNHDA, CDR2 SQIVND (reference sequence). V shed 5 bases and J 3 bases; nucleotides not matched to a gene: 11. The CDR3 sequence: CASSVTKRGAFYNEQFF. DNA for the CDR3: TGTGCCAGTAGTGTTACAAAGCGGGGGGCCTTCTACAATGAGCAGTTCTTC.

V gene TRBV15 combines with J gene TRBJ2-3, with D possibly matching TRBD1 (6 bases). Germline CDR1 and CDR2: LNHNV and YYDKDF (reference sequence). This CDR3 region has 14 residues. The V gene lost 3 bases and the J gene lost 8 bases, with 15 bases spanning the gap. The CDR3 here is CATSSGQGIGTQYF. Written as DNA, the CDR3 is TGTGCCACCAGCAGTGGGCAGGGGATAGGTACGCAGTATTTT. Full variable domain (remainder filled in from reference TRBV15 and TRBJ2-3): DAMVIQNPRYQVTQFGKPVTLSCSQTLNHNVMYWYQQKSSQAPKLLFHYYDKDFNNEADTPDNFQSRRPNTSFCFLDIRSPGLGDTAMYLCATSSGQGIGTQYFGPGTRLTVL.

The chain links TRBV19 to TRBJ1-2, with 10 bases that match TRBD1. This CDR3 contains 13 residues. From germline, CDR1 is LNHDA and CDR2 SQIVND (reference sequence). Trimming removed 3 bases from V and 6 bases from J; junction bases left unmatched: 1. This chain's CDR3 is CASSMDRGNGYTF. In nucleotides, the CDR3 is TGTGCCAGTAGTATGGACAGGGGGAATGGCTACACCTTC.

The chain joins TRBV19 to TRBJ2-3; 8 positions agree with TRBD1. Trimming removed 5 bases from V and 4 bases from J; junction bases left unmatched: 8. This CDR3 comprises 15 residues. CDR1 and CDR2 from the germline V gene are LNHDA and SQIVND (reference sequence). The CDR3 here is CASSWTGLRSDTQYF. The CDR3 region has the DNA TGTGCCAGTAGTTGGACAGGGCTTCGGTCAGATACGCAGTATTTT.

This chain joins TRBV5-1 and TRBJ2-7, with D perhaps matching TRBD1 (6 bases). This CDR3 region has 13 residues. Germline V gives CDR1 SGHRS, CDR2 YFSETQ. V was trimmed by 0 bases and J by 6 bases, leaving 10 bases between them. Here the CDR3 DNA reads TGCGCCAGCAGCTTGGTTGGGGGCCTCGAGCAGTACTTC. Translation: CASSLVGGLEQYF.

The rearrangement links TRBV30 to TRBJ1-1, with D possibly matching TRBD1 (5 bases). This CDR3 region has 14 residues. The germline V and J ends were trimmed by 4 bases and 3 bases, with 15 bases remaining between them. Germline loops: CDR1 GTSNPN, CDR2 SVGIG (reference sequence). The CDR3 spells CAWTHMGGYTEAFF. The CDR3 DNA reads as TGTGCCTGGACTCATATGGGGGGATACACTGAAGCTTTCTTT.

The V call is TRBV29-1, the J call TRBJ1-2; 7 nucleotides align to TRBD1. Germline V gene lookup returns CDR1 SQVTM and CDR2 ANQGSEA. The ends lost 3 bases at V and 13 bases at J; junction bases unmatched: 8. CDR3 length: 11 residues. The CDR3 region has the DNA TGCAGCGTTGAGTGGGGGCCAGGGGGCACCTTC. This translates into CSVEWGPGGTF.

This chain joins TRBV5-1 and TRBJ1-1; no firm D call. Trimming removed 0 bases from V and 1 base from J, with 7 bases in between. The CDR3 length is 14 residues. Germline V CDR1 and CDR2: SGHRS, YFSETQ. CDR3 nucleotides: TGCGCCAGCAGCTTGGCCGAGGGGAACACTGAAGCTTTCTTT. This gives the protein CASSLAEGNTEAFF.